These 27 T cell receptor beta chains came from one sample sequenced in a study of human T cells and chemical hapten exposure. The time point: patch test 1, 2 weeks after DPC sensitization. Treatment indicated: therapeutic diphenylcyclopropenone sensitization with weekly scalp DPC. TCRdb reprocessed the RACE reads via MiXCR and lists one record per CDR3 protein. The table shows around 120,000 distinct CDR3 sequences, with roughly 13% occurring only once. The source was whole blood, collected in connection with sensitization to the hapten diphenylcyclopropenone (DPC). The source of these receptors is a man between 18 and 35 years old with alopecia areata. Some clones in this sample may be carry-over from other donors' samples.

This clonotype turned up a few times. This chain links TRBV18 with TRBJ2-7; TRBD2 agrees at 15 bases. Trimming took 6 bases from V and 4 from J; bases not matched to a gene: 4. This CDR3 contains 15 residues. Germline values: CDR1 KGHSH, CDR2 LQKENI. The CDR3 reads CASSRGLAGGYEQYV. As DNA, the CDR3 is TGTGCCAGCTCCCGGGGACTAGCGGGGGGATACGAGCAGTACGTC.

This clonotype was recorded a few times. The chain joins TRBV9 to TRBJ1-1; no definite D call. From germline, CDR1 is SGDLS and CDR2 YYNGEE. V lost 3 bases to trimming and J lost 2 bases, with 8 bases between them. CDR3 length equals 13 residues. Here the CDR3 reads CASSGLSNTEAFF. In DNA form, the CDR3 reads TGTGCCAGCAGCGGCCTATCCAACACTGAAGCTTTCTTT.

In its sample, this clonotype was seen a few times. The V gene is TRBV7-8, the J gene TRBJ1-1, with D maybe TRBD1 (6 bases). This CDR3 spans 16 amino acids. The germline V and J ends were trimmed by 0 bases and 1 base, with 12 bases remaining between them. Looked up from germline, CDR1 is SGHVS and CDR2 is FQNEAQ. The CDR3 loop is CASSLAGQTKNTEAFF. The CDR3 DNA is TGTGCCAGCAGCTTAGCCGGACAGACTAAGAACACTGAAGCTTTCTTT.

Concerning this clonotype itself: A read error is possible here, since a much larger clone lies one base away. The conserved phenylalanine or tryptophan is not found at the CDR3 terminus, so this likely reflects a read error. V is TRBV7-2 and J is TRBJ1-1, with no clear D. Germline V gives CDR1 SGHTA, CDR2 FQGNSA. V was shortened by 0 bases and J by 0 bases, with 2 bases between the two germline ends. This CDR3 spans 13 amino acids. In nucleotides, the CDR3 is TGTGCCAGCAGCTTAGCGCTGAACACTGAAGCTTTCTCT. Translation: CASSLALNTEAFS.

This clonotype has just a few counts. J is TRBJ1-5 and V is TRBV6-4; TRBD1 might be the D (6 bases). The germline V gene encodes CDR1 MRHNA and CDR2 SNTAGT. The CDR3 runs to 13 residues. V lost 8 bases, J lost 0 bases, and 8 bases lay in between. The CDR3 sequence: CASAGDSNQPQHF. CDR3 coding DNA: TGTGCCAGCGCAGGGGATAGCAATCAGCCCCAGCATTTT.

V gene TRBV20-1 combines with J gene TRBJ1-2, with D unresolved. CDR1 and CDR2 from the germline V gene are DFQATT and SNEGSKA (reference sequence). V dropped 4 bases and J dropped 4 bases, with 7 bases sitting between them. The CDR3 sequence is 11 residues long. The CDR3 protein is CSATGIYGYTF. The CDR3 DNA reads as TGCAGTGCTACCGGGATCTATGGCTACACCTTC.

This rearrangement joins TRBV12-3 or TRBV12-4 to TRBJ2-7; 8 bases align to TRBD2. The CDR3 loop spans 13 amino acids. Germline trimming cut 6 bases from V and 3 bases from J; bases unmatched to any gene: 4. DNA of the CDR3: TGTGCCAGCAGGATAGCGGGGAGCTACGAGCAGTACGTC. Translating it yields CASRIAGSYEQYV.

In DNA, the CDR3 is TGCGCCAGCAGTCCCAGGGGCGTCGGTTTAAACACTGAAGCTTTCTTT. Translating gives CASSPRGVGLNTEAFF. V usage is TRBV10-2 and J usage is TRBJ1-1, with TRBD1 as a possible D gene (6 bases). The CDR3 is 16 amino acids. CDR1 and CDR2 from the germline V gene are WSHSY and SAAADI. V was shortened by 5 bases and J by 2 bases, with 18 bases between the two germline ends.

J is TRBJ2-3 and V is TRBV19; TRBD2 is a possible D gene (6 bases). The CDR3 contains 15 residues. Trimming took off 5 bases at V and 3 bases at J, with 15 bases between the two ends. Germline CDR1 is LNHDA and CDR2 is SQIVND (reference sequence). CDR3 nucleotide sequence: TGTGCCAGTAGTCCACAGTGGAGGGTGACAGATACGCAGTATTTT. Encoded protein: CASSPQWRVTDTQYF. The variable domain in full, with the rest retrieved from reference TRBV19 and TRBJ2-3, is DGGITQSPKYLFRKEGQNVTLSCEQNLNHDAMYWYRQDPGQGLRLIYYSQIVNDFQKGDIAEGYSVSREKKESFPLTVTSAQKNPTAFYLCASSPQWRVTDTQYFGPGTRLTVL.

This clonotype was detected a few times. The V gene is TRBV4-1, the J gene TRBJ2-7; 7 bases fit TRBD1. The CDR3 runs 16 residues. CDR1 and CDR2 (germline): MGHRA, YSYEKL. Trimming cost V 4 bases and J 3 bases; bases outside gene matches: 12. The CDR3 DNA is TGCGCCAGCAGCCTGACACCGGGGACAGCTAGCTACGAGCAGTACTTC. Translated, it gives CASSLTPGTASYEQYF.

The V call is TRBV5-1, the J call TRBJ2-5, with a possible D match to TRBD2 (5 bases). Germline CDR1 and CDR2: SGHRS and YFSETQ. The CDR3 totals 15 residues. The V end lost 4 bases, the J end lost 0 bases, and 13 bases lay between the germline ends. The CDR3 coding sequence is TGCGCCAGCAGCCCCAGGACGGGGAACCAAGAGACCCAGTACTTC. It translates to CASSPRTGNQETQYF.

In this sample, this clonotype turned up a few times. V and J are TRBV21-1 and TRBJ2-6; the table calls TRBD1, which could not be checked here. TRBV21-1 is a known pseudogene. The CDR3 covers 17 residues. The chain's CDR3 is CASSPRQVMRGANVLTF. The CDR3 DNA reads TGTGCCAGCAGCCCGCGACAGGTTATGAGGGGGGCCAACGTCCTGACTTTC.

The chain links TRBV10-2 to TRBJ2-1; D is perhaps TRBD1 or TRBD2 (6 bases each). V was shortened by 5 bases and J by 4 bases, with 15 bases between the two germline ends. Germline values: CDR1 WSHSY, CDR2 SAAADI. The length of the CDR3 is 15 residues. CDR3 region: CASSRLEGGYNEQFF. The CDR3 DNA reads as TGCGCCAGCAGTCGTTTGGAGGGGGGTTACAATGAGCAGTTCTTC.

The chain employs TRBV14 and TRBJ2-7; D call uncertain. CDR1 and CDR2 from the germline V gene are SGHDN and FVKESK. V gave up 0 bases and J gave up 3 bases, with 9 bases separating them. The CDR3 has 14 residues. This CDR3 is CASSQEWGRYEQYF. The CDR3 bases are TGTGCCAGCAGCCAAGAATGGGGTCGCTACGAGCAGTACTTC.

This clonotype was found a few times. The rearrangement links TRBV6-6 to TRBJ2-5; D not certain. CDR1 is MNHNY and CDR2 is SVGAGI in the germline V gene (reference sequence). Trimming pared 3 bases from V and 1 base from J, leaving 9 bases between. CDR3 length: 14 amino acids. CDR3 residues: CASSYDLGQETQYF. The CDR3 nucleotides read TGTGCCAGCAGTTATGATCTGGGCCAAGAGACCCAGTACTTC.

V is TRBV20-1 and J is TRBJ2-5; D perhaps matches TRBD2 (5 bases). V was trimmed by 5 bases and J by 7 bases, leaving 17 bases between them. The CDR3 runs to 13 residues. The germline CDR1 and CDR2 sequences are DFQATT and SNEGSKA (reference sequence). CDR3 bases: TGCAGTGCTCTCCCTCAGGATGAGGGGACCCAGTACTTC. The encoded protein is CSALPQDEGTQYF.

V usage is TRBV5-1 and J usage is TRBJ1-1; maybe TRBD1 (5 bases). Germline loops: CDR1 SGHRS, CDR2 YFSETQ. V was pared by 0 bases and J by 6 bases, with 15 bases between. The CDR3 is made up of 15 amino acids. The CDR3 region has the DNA TGCGCCAGCAGCTTGGGGCGGTCAAGAGGGGCTGAAGCTTTCTTT. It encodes CASSLGRSRGAEAFF.

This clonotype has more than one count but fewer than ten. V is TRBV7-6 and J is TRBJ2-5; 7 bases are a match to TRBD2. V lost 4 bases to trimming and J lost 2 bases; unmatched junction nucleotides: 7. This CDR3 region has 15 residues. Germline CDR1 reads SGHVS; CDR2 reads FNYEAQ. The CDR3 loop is CASSSRRLAQETQYF. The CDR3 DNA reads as TGTGCCAGCAGCTCAAGACGACTAGCTCAAGAGACCCAGTACTTC. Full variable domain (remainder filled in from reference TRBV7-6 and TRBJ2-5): GAGVSQSPRYKVTKRGQDVALRCDPISGHVSLYWYRQALGQGPEFLTYFNYEAQQDKSGLPNDRFSAERPEGSISTLTIQRTEQRDSAMYRCASSSRRLAQETQYFGPGTRLLVL.

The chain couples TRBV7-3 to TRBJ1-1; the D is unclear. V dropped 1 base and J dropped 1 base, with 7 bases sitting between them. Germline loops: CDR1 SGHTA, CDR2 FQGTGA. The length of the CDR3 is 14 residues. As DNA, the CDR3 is TGTGCCAGCAGCTTAAATGGGAAGAACACTGAAGCTTTCTTT. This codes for CASSLNGKNTEAFF.

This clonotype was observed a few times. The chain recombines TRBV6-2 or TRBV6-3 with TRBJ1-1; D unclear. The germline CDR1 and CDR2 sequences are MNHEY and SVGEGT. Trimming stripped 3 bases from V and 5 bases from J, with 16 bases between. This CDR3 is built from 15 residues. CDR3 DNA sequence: TGTGCCAGCAGTTATGTGGGAGGGCGGAGGACTGAAGCTTTCTTT. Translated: CASSYVGGRRTEAFF.

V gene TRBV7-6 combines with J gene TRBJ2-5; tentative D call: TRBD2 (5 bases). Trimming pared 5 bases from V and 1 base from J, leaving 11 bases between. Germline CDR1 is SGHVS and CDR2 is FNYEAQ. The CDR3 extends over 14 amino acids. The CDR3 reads CASSRGKSQETQYF. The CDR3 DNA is TGTGCCAGCAGCCGGGGAAAAAGCCAAGAGACCCAGTACTTC.

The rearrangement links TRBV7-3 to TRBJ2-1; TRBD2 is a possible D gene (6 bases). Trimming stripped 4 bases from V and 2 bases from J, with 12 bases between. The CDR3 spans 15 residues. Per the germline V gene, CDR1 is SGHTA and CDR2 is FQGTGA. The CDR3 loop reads CASSSGLSPYNEQFF. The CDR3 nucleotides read TGTGCCAGCAGCTCCGGACTATCCCCCTACAATGAGCAGTTCTTC.

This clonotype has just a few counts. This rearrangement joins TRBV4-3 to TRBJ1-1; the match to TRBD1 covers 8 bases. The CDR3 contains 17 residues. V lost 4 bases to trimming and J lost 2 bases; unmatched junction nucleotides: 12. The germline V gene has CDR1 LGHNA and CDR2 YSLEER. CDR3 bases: TGCGCCAGCAGCCGAGGGCAGGGGGCCCTATTTAACACTGAAGCTTTCTTT. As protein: CASSRGQGALFNTEAFF.

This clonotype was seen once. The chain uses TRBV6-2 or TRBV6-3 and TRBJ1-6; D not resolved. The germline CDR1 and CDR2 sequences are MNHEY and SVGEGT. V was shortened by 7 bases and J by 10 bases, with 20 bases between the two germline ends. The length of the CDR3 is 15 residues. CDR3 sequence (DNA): TGTGCCAGCACTCCTATCAACACCGGTGGATCACCCCTCCACTTT. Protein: CASTPINTGGSPLHF.

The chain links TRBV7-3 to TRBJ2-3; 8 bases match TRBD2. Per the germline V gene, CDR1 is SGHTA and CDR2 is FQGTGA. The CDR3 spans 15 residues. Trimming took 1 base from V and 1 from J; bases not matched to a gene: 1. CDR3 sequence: CASSLRRGGTDTQYF. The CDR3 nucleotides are TGTGCCAGCAGCTTAAGGCGGGGGGGCACAGATACGCAGTATTTT.

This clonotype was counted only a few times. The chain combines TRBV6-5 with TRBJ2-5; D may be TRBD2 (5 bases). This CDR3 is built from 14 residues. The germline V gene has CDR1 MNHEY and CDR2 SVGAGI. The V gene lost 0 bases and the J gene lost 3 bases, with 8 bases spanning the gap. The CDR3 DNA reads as TGTGCCAGCAGTTACTCGCGGGCGGAAGAGACCCAGTACTTC. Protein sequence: CASSYSRAEETQYF.

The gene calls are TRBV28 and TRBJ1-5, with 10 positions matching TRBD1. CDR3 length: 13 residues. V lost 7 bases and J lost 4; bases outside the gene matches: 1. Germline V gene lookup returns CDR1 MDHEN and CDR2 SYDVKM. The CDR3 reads CASTGQGNQPQHF. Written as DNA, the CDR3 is TGTGCCAGCACGGGACAGGGGAATCAGCCCCAGCATTTT.